This T cell receptor (beta chain) stems from a study of blood T cell repertoires in COVID-19 (dated by TCRdb to about 2020). Some background on the complete study: Collaborator samples came from the United States, Italy and Spain and covered acute and convalescent phases of COVID-19. The material from the prospective study consisted of cDNA or gDNA derived from T cells, B-cell-depleted T cells, or PBMCs. Deeply sampled blood TCRbeta repertoires from subjects exposed to, actively infected with, or recovered from COVID-19 were included in the dataset. The repertoires were released in a freely available public database intended as a resource for research on the immune response to SARS-CoV-2. The samples were drawn from the first 160 participants of the ongoing ImmuneRACE study and from some 1,300 subjects provided by 6 global collaborators. The sample metadata nearly always contained a de-identified subject ID, COVID-19 status, age in years and sex. Where HLA class I and class II types were available, the types were taken from metadata supplied by the sample provider, not from assay-based typing. The paper as a whole reports these results and caveats: The amount of clinical and demographic metadata varied by source and participant and was provided uncurated.

In the prospective study, participants were 18 to 89 years old, resided in about two dozen geographic areas of the United States, and were enrolled through a virtual design. Cohort assignment in the prospective study relied on participant-reported clinical history from a screening survey and a study questionnaire. In the prospective study, mobile phlebotomists collected whole blood, serum and a nasopharyngeal or oropharyngeal swab from each participant. Over an approximately 2-month period, participants in the prospective study had the option of providing additional blood draws and questionnaires. Prospective study blood samples were shipped either frozen or at room temperature before DNA extraction. About this clone itself: Its antigen remains unidentified. Base qualities are not recorded, but no much larger clone differs from it by a single base.

TCRbeta CDR3 regions were amplified from genomic DNA using the immunoSEQ Assay, a bias-controlled multiplex PCR. The authors' analysis ran thus. The number of nucleated cells in each sample was estimated by amplification of reference gene primers within the assay. To quantify the absolute abundance of each unique TCRbeta CDR3 rearrangement, sequence reads were collapsed and filtered. For each sample, productive Simpson clonality was calculated as the square root of Simpson's diversity index over productive rearrangements. TCRdb stores this immuneACCESS table with in-frame sequences only. Part of the clones is absent; in the studies checked, under half of the shortfall reflects unresolved V genes, and no reason is known for the rest. V and J calls and clone size are those listed in that table; D and trimming were worked out from the DNA. The sample profile shows 230,000 or so clones; about 86% of them were found once. Roughly 14% of the sample comes from the top ten.

V lost 2 bases and J lost 9 bases; the stretch between them is 14 bases long. Inclusive of the bounding cysteine and phenylalanine, the CDR3 is 14 residues long. CDR3 DNA is the only sequence kept; it has 42 bases, read in frame from the first base. CDR1 and CDR2 (LGHDT, YNNKEL) derive from the germline V gene (reference sequence). The chain uses TRBV3-1 (or the pseudogene TRBV3-2) and TRBJ2-1; a weak D assignment points to TRBD2 (6 bases agree). The source is a woman aged 50 to 60 with acute COVID-19. What was sequenced was PBMCs or T cells enriched from blood (not recorded which). The nucleotide sequence reads TGTGCCAGCAGCCAACTGAGGGGAGGCGTTGAGCAGTTCTTC. Its translation is CASSQLRGGVEQFF.